Below are 29 T cell receptor beta chains sequenced from a single sample in a study of cytomegalovirus exposure and HLA in healthy donors. Vbeta (60) and Jbeta (13) primers were used in the PCR. Method: immunoSEQ multiplex PCR; TCRdb's copy keeps in-frame clones and lacks some. The table records more than 85,000 clones, approximately 69% of them present only once. The specimen was PBMCs. The receptor source for this set is a man younger than 45 in good health and CMV-seronegative.

The J gene is TRBJ2-4, the V gene TRBV11-3; D is perhaps TRBD1 (6 bases). The germline V gene has CDR1 SGHNT and CDR2 YENEEA. This CDR3 has 14 amino acids. The V and J ends lost 1 base and 6 bases respectively, with 10 bases between them. CDR3 loop: CASSLAQGPNIQYF. The CDR3 coding sequence is TGTGCCAGCAGCTTAGCCCAGGGGCCAAACATTCAGTACTTC.

This clone has a handful of counts. The chain employs TRBV19 and TRBJ1-2, with 10 bases identical to TRBD1. The CDR3 is 16 amino acids. J was trimmed by 8 bases and V by 5 bases; bases with no gene match: 14. Germline values: CDR1 LNHDA, CDR2 SQIVND (reference sequence). The CDR3 DNA follows: TGTGCCAGTAGTGGGACAGGGGCGTCAGTAACGGGCGGCTACACCTTC. It yields the protein CASSGTGASVTGGYTF.

The chain carries TRBV2 and TRBJ2-1, with D tentatively TRBD1 (6 bases). Germline loops: CDR1 SNHLY, CDR2 FYNNEI. V dropped 4 bases and J dropped 6 bases, with 10 bases sitting between them. There are 13 residues in the CDR3. The CDR3 coding sequence is TGTGCCAGCAGTGGGGGGCCCCGCAATGAGCAGTTCTTC. Its translation: CASSGGPRNEQFF.

V usage is TRBV28 and J usage is TRBJ1-4, with D possibly being TRBD1 (5 bases). The CDR3 is 16 residues long. CDR1 and CDR2 (germline): MDHEN, SYDVKM. Trimming removed 4 bases from V and 2 bases from J, with 14 bases in between. CDR3 DNA: TGTGCCAGCAGTTCGGACCCCGGGGGTACTAATGAAAAACTGTTTTTT. Protein: CASSSDPGGTNEKLFF.

With regard to this clone: The same CDR3 also results from other DNA sequences found in this sample. CDR3 DNA: TGTGCCAGCAGTTACGGACAGGGTGGAAACACCATATATTTT. As protein: CASSYGQGGNTIYF. The V and J genes are TRBV6-5 and TRBJ1-3, with 8 bases aligning to TRBD1. This CDR3 is built from 14 residues. The ends lost 2 bases at V and 3 bases at J; junction bases unmatched: 0. Germline V gives CDR1 MNHEY, CDR2 SVGAGI.

In this sample, this clone turned up a few times. The CDR3 region is CAWSITLWGPKYF. The CDR3 DNA reads TGTGCCTGGAGTATAACCTTGTGGGGGCCTAAGTACTTC. V is TRBV30 and J is TRBJ2-7; a weak D match, TRBD1 (6 bases). Looked up from germline, CDR1 is GTSNPN and CDR2 is SVGIG (reference sequence). This CDR3 region has 13 residues. The V end lost 2 bases, the J end lost 11 bases, and 19 bases lay between the germline ends.

The chain uses TRBV9 and TRBJ1-6; 9 positions match TRBD1. Germline trimming cut 0 bases from V and 7 bases from J; bases unmatched to any gene: 5. Per germline, CDR1 SGDLS and CDR2 YYNGEE. The CDR3 is made up of 16 amino acids. CDR3 residues: CASSVGGGQGNSPLHF. CDR3 DNA: TGTGCCAGCAGCGTAGGTGGGGGACAGGGAAATTCACCCCTCCACTTT.

CDR3 in amino acids: CASSTHGGGGEKLFF. Written as DNA, the CDR3 is TGTGCCAGCAGTACCCACGGGGGCGGGGGTGAAAAACTGTTTTTT. The chain is built from TRBV28 and TRBJ1-4, with D possibly TRBD1 on 6 matching bases. The CDR3 loop spans 15 amino acids. V lost 5 bases and J 7 bases, leaving 17 bases between the germline ends. Germline V gives CDR1 MDHEN, CDR2 SYDVKM. Together with reference TRBV28 and TRBJ1-4, the CDR3 gives the full variable domain: DVKVTQSSRYLVKRTGEKVFLECVQDMDHENMFWYRQDPGLGLRLIYFSYDVKMKEKGDIPEGYSVSREKKERFSLILESASTNQTSMYLCASSTHGGGGEKLFFGSGTQLSVL.

This rearrangement joins TRBV6-5 to TRBJ2-7, with TRBD1 matching over 9 bases. Per germline, CDR1 MNHEY and CDR2 SVGAGI. Trimming cost V 0 bases and J 4 bases; bases outside gene matches: 1. This CDR3 comprises 14 residues. The CDR3 coding sequence is TGTGCCAGCAGTTACTCGGGGACAGGGTACGAGCAGTACTTC. It encodes CASSYSGTGYEQYF.

This clone was seen only a few times. The J gene is TRBJ2-7, the V gene TRBV7-2, with D unclear. CDR1 and CDR2 (germline): SGHTA, FQGNSA. Trimming took off 4 bases at V and 7 bases at J, with 8 bases between the two ends. The CDR3 loop spans 11 amino acids. The CDR3 coding sequence is TGTGCCAGCAGCTCACTCAGGGAGCAGTACTTC. Its protein is CASSSLREQYF.

The table lists this clone with a few counts. This chain connects TRBV28 to TRBJ2-1; 12 bases match TRBD1. Germline V CDR1 and CDR2: MDHEN, SYDVKM. The CDR3 loop spans 18 amino acids. V was pared by 4 bases and J by 0 bases, with 7 bases of the junction left unmatched. The CDR3 reads CASSSPGQGAPSYNEQFF. DNA of the CDR3: TGTGCCAGCAGTTCACCGGGACAGGGGGCACCCTCCTACAATGAGCAGTTCTTC.

This clone was observed a handful of times. This is likely an artifact of a read error, given a far larger clone one base away. The sample carries other DNA sequences with the same CDR3. This rearrangement joins TRBV5-4 to TRBJ2-7, with D maybe TRBD1 (5 bases). The germline V gene has CDR1 SGHNT and CDR2 YYREEE (reference sequence). The CDR3 length is 15 residues. V shed 4 bases and J shed 3 bases, with 17 bases lying between them. The CDR3 region is CASSPGQGADYEQYF. The DNA of the CDR3 is TGTGCCAGCAGCCCCGGCCAGGGTGCAGACTACGAGCAGTACTTC.

The genes are TRBV7-9 and TRBJ1-2; 10 nucleotides match TRBD1. Per germline, CDR1 SEHNR and CDR2 FQNEAQ (reference sequence). This CDR3 comprises 14 residues. Trimming removed 4 bases from V and 7 bases from J; junction bases left unmatched: 6. CDR3 sequence (DNA): TGTGCCAGCAGCTCTCGGACAGGGGGTCGTGGCTACACCTTC. Residues: CASSSRTGGRGYTF.

The chain uses TRBV27 and TRBJ1-6; the match to TRBD1 covers 11 bases. After removal of 4 bases from V and 10 bases from J, the junction contained 6 bases not matched to a gene. Germline values: CDR1 MNHEY, CDR2 SMNVEV (reference sequence). The CDR3 totals 15 residues. The CDR3 protein is CASSWGQGGGSPLHF. CDR3 DNA: TGTGCCAGCAGTTGGGGACAGGGGGGCGGGTCACCCCTCCACTTT.

The chain uses TRBV5-4 and TRBJ2-2, with 9 bases that match TRBD2. This CDR3 region has 15 residues. The V segment lost 4 bases and the J segment 0 bases; nucleotides outside the gene matches: 1. In germline, CDR1 is SGHNT, CDR2 YYREEE (reference sequence). This chain's CDR3 is CASSPSGANTGELFF. The CDR3 DNA is TGTGCCAGCAGCCCTAGCGGGGCGAACACCGGGGAGCTGTTTTTT.

This chain connects TRBV6-5 to TRBJ1-3; 9 bases map to TRBD1. CDR3 length: 15 residues. V gave up 7 bases and J gave up 3 bases; unmatched junction bases: 7. CDR1 and CDR2 (germline): MNHEY, SVGAGI. CDR3 sequence (DNA): TGTGCCAGCACCCCCACAGGGGGCTATGGAAACACCATATATTTT. Its protein is CASTPTGGYGNTIYF.

The chain uses TRBV2 and TRBJ1-1; 7 nucleotides line up with TRBD1. The CDR3 consists of 17 residues. The V segment lost 6 bases and the J segment 1 base; nucleotides outside the gene matches: 14. Germline lookup yields CDR1 SNHLY and CDR2 FYNNEI. CDR3 DNA: TGTGCCAGCAGACCCGACAGGGTTTCACCTTCGAACACTGAAGCTTTCTTT. Protein sequence: CASRPDRVSPSNTEAFF.

The rearrangement uses TRBV10-3 and TRBJ2-7; TRBD1 matches at 12 bases. This CDR3 spans 14 amino acids. The germline V gene has CDR1 ENHRY and CDR2 SYGVKD. After removal of 6 bases from V and 3 bases from J, the junction contained 3 bases not matched to a gene. The DNA of the CDR3 is TGTGCCATCAGGGGACAGGGGGCGGTCTACGAGCAGTACTTC. Encoded protein: CAIRGQGAVYEQYF.

This clone occurred a few times. The genes are TRBV9 and TRBJ1-3; D is possibly TRBD1 (6 bases). The CDR3 sequence is 16 residues long. Germline lookup yields CDR1 SGDLS and CDR2 YYNGEE. Trimming took 0 bases from V and 0 from J, leaving 10 bases between them. The CDR3: CASSVEGGSSGNTIYF. The CDR3 coding sequence is TGTGCCAGCAGCGTAGAAGGGGGTAGCTCTGGAAACACCATATATTTT.

The chain employs TRBV5-1 and TRBJ2-3; 11 positions match TRBD2. V gave up 7 bases and J gave up 5 bases; unmatched junction bases: 9. The CDR3 is 15 amino acids. Germline V gives CDR1 SGHRS, CDR2 YFSETQ. This CDR3 is CASEALAGGEDTQYF. In DNA form, the CDR3 reads TGCGCCAGCGAAGCTCTAGCGGGAGGAGAAGATACGCAGTATTTT.

V and J are TRBV28 and TRBJ1-5, with a tentative D call TRBD1 (5 bases). This CDR3 region has 12 residues. The V gene lost 7 bases and the J gene lost 4 bases, with 8 bases spanning the gap. Germline loops: CDR1 MDHEN, CDR2 SYDVKM. CDR3 coding DNA: TGTGCCAGCAATTCAGGGAATCAGCCCCAGCATTTT. This sequence encodes CASNSGNQPQHF.

The chain uses TRBV5-4 and TRBJ2-1, with unresolved D. The CDR3 totals 14 residues. CDR1 and CDR2 from the germline V gene are SGHNT and YYREEE (reference sequence). The V gene lost 4 bases and the J gene lost 5 bases, with 13 bases spanning the gap. The CDR3 DNA sequence: TGTGCCAGCAGCCTAATGACCCTAGACAATGAGCAGTTCTTC. It yields the protein CASSLMTLDNEQFF.

The chain recombines TRBV5-1 with TRBJ2-3; D is perhaps TRBD2 (5 bases). The germline CDR1 and CDR2 sequences are SGHRS and YFSETQ. With 4 bases removed from V and 4 bases from J, the gap between germline ends came to 10 bases. The CDR3 contains 13 residues. Here the CDR3 reads CASSGPRADTQYF. Written as DNA, the CDR3 is TGCGCCAGCAGCGGACCGAGGGCAGATACGCAGTATTTT. The complete variable domain, with remaining parts taken from reference TRBV5-1 and TRBJ2-3, reads KAGVTQTPRYLIKTRGQQVTLSCSPISGHRSVSWYQQTPGQGLQFLFEYFSETQRNKGNFPGRFSGRQFSNSRSEMNVSTLELGDSALYLCASSGPRADTQYFGPGTRLTVL.

This clone was seen only a few times. The chain employs TRBV5-4 and TRBJ2-1; D possibly corresponds to TRBD1 (5 bases). The CDR3 sequence is 15 residues long. Deletions cut 2 bases from V and 0 bases from J, with 9 bases between. Looked up from germline, CDR1 is SGHNT and CDR2 is YYREEE (reference sequence). CDR3 amino acids: CASSFSQGSYNEQFF. The CDR3 coding sequence is TGTGCCAGCAGCTTTAGTCAGGGCTCCTACAATGAGCAGTTCTTC.

This rearrangement joins TRBV11-2 to TRBJ1-1; D is ambiguous. Germline V gene lookup returns CDR1 SGHAT and CDR2 FQNNGV. V was trimmed by 5 bases and J by 0 bases, leaving 7 bases between them. The CDR3 sequence is 13 residues long. The CDR3 sequence is CASSPPLNTEAFF. The CDR3 nucleotides read TGTGCCAGCAGCCCCCCTTTGAACACTGAAGCTTTCTTT.

V usage is TRBV19 and J usage is TRBJ1-5, with 9 bases aligning to TRBD1. Germline CDR1 is LNHDA and CDR2 is SQIVND (reference sequence). V was clipped by 5 bases and J by 7 bases; unmatched bases: 9. The length of the CDR3 is 15 residues. This CDR3 is CASSSGQGRIQPQHF. The CDR3, as DNA: TGTGCCAGTAGTTCGGGACAGGGTAGAATCCAGCCCCAGCATTTT.

V usage is TRBV6-5 and J usage is TRBJ1-5; perhaps TRBD1 as D (6 bases). Germline loops: CDR1 MNHEY, CDR2 SVGAGI. This CDR3 is 12 amino acids long. V gave up 8 bases and J gave up 4 bases, with 9 bases separating them. The CDR3 here is CASGGRNQPQHF. Here the CDR3 DNA reads TGTGCCAGCGGGGGCAGAAATCAGCCCCAGCATTTT.

The V gene is TRBV6-1, the J gene TRBJ2-7, with TRBD1 identical over 7 bases. J was trimmed by 6 bases and V by 10 bases; bases with no gene match: 12. The CDR3 extends over 13 amino acids. Germline lookup yields CDR1 MNHNS and CDR2 SASEGT. The CDR3 DNA follows: TGTGCCATCGGGACAGATTTCTGGTCCGAGCAGTACTTC. Its translation is CAIGTDFWSEQYF.

The chain recombines TRBV18 with TRBJ1-1; no clear D gene. Germline CDR1 reads KGHSH; CDR2 reads LQKENI. Trimming took off 4 bases at V and 7 bases at J, with 7 bases between the two ends. The CDR3 spans 11 residues. This CDR3 is CASSHSIEAFF. DNA of the CDR3: TGTGCCAGCTCACACAGCATTGAAGCTTTCTTT.